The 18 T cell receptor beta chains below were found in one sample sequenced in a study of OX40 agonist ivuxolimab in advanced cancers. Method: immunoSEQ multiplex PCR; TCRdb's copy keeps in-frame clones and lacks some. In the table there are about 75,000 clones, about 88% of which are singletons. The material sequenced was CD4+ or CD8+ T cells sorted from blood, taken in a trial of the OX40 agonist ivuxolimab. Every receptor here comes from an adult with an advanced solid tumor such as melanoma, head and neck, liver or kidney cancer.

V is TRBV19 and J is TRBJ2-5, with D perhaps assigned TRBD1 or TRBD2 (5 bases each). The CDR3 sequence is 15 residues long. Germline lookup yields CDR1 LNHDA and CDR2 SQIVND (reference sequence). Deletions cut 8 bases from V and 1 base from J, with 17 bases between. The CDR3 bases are TGTGCCAGTTCGGGGACCCTCCCCGGCCAAGAGACCCAGTACTTC. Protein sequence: CASSGTLPGQETQYF.

Written as DNA, the CDR3 is TGTGCCAGTAGTATCTACGGGACTAGCGGGAGCCTGGGTAGCACAGATACGCAGTATTTT. As protein: CASSIYGTSGSLGSTDTQYF. The chain links TRBV19 to TRBJ2-3, with 14 bases fitting TRBD2. Per the germline V gene, CDR1 is LNHDA and CDR2 is SQIVND (reference sequence). This CDR3 region has 20 residues. V was clipped by 3 bases and J by 0 bases; unmatched bases: 11. Looking up the rest from reference TRBV19 and TRBJ2-3 gives the full variable domain: DGGITQSPKYLFRKEGQNVTLSCEQNLNHDAMYWYRQDPGQGLRLIYYSQIVNDFQKGDIAEGYSVSREKKESFPLTVTSAQKNPTAFYLCASSIYGTSGSLGSTDTQYFGPGTRLTVL.

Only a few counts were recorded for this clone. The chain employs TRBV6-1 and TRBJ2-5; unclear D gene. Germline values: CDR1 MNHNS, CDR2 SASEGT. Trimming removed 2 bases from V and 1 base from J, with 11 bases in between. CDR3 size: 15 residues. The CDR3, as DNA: TGTGCCAGCAGTGAAATGGGCAGCTTCCAAGAGACCCAGTACTTC. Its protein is CASSEMGSFQETQYF.

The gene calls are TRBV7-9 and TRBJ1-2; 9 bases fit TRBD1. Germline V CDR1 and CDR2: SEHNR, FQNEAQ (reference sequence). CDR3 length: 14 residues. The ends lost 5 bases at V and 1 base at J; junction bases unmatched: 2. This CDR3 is CASSPTGGNYGYTF. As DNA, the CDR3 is TGTGCCAGCAGCCCGACAGGGGGTAACTATGGCTACACCTTC. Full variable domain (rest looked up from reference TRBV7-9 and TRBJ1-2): DTGVSQNPRHKITKRGQNVTFRCDPISEHNRLYWYRQTLGQGPEFLTYFQNEAQLEKSRLLSDRFSAERPKGSFSTLEIQRTEQGDSAMYLCASSPTGGNYGYTFGSGTRLTVV.

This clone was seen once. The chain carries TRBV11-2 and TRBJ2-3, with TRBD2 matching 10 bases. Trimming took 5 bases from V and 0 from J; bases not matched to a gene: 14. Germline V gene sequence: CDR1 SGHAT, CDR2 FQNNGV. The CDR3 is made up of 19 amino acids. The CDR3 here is CASSVTLLAGDASTDTQYF. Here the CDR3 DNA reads TGTGCCAGCAGCGTTACACTTCTAGCGGGAGACGCTAGCACAGATACGCAGTATTTT.

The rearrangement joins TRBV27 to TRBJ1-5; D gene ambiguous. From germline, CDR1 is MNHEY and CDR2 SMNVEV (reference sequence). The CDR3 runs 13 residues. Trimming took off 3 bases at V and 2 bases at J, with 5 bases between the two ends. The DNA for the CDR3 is TGTGCCAGCAGTTTCCGGGGCAATCAGCCCCAGCATTTT. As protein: CASSFRGNQPQHF.

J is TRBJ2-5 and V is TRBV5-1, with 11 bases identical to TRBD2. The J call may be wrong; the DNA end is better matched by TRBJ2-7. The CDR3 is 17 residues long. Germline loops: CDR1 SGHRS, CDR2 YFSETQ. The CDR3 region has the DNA TGCGCCAGCCGCCGACTGGAGACTAGCGGGACGTACTACGAGCAGTACTTC. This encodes CASRRLETSGTYYEQYF.

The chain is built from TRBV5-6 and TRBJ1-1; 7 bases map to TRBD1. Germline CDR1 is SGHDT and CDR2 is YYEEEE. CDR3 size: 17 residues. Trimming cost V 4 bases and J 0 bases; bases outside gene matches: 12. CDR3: CASSPQGLPFLNTEAFF. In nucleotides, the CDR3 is TGTGCCAGCAGCCCACAGGGGTTACCCTTTTTGAACACTGAAGCTTTCTTT.

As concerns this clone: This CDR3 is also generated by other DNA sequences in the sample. The CDR3 bases are TGTGCCAGTAGTCTACAGGGTTTGAACACTGAAGCTTTCTTT. Its protein is CASSLQGLNTEAFF. The chain has TRBV19 and TRBJ1-1; perhaps TRBD1 as D (6 bases). The germline V and J ends were trimmed by 5 bases and 0 bases, with 10 bases remaining between them. This CDR3 has 14 residues. Germline loops: CDR1 LNHDA, CDR2 SQIVND (reference sequence).

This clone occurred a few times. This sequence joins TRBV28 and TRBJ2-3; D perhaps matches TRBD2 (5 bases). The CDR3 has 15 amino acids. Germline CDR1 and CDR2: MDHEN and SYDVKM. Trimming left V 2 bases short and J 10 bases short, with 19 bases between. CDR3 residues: CASSLDPQLVSAQYF. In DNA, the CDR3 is TGTGCCAGCAGTTTAGATCCCCAACTAGTATCTGCGCAGTATTTT.

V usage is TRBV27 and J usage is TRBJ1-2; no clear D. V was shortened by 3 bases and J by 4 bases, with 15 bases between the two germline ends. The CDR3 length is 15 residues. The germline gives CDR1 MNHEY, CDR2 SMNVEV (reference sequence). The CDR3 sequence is CASSFNRGSSYGYTF. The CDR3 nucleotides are TGTGCCAGCAGTTTTAATCGGGGATCCTCCTATGGCTACACCTTC.

CDR3 region: CASSLGQPGILNTEAFF. The CDR3 coding sequence is TGTGCCAGCAGCTTGGGACAACCGGGCATCTTGAACACTGAAGCTTTCTTT. The V call is TRBV7-9, the J call TRBJ1-1; D may be TRBD1 (6 bases). V was cut by 3 bases and J by 0 bases, with 17 bases left in between. Germline values: CDR1 SEHNR, CDR2 FQNEAQ (reference sequence). The length of the CDR3 is 17 residues. The whole variable domain, filled in from reference TRBV7-9 and TRBJ1-1, reads DTGVSQNPRHKITKRGQNVTFRCDPISEHNRLYWYRQTLGQGPEFLTYFQNEAQLEKSRLLSDRFSAERPKGSFSTLEIQRTEQGDSAMYLCASSLGQPGILNTEAFFGQGTRLTVV.

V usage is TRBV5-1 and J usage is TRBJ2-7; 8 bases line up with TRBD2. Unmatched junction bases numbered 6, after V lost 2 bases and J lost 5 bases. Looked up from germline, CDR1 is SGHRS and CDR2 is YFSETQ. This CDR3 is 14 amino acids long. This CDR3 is CASSFAGGGNEQYF. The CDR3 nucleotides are TGCGCCAGCAGCTTCGCGGGAGGAGGGAACGAGCAGTACTTC.

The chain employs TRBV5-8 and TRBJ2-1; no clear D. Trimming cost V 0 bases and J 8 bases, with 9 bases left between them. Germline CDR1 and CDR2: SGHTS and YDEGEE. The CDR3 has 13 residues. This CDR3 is CASSLGRKDEQFF. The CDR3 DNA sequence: TGTGCCAGCAGCTTGGGCCGGAAGGATGAGCAGTTCTTC.

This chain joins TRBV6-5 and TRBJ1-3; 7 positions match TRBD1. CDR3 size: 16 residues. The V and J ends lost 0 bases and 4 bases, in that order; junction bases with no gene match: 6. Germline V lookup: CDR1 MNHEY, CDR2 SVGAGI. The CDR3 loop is CASSYSTVTGGNTIYF. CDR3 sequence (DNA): TGTGCCAGCAGTTACTCGACTGTGACAGGGGGAAACACCATATATTTT.

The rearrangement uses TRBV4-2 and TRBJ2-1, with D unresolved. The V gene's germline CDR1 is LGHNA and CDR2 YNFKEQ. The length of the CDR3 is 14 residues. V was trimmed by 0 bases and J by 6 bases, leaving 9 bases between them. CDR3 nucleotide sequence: TGTGCCAGCAGCCAAGATTGGGTTCCCAATGAGCAGTTCTTC. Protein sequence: CASSQDWVPNEQFF.

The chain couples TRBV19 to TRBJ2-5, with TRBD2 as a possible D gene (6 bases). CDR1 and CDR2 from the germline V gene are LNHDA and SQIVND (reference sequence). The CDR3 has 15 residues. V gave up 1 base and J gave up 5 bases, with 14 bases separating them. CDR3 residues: CASSIGGGIGETQYF. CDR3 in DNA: TGTGCCAGTAGTATAGGGGGAGGCATCGGGGAGACCCAGTACTTC.

The CDR3 coding sequence is TGTGCCAGCAGCTTAGCCCTAACTAGCGGCGAGCAGTACTTC. Its translation is CASSLALTSGEQYF. V usage is TRBV11-2 and J usage is TRBJ2-7; 8 bases fit TRBD2. The germline CDR1 and CDR2 sequences are SGHAT and FQNNGV. This CDR3 has 14 residues. Trimming removed 1 base from V and 6 bases from J; junction bases left unmatched: 5.